This entry lists 10 T cell receptor beta chains sequenced from one sample in a study of PD-1 blockade in mismatch repair-deficient tumors. The repertoire was sequenced with immunoSEQ multiplex PCR; TCRdb's copy has only in-frame clones and lacks some. The sample contains some 100,000 clones, 82% of which appear only once. This material consisted of peripheral blood, taken about 36 weeks after starting pembrolizumab. The receptors derive from an adult with mismatch repair-deficient cancer.

For the CDR3, the DNA is TGTGCCAGCAGTTTGGGGGGGGACGAGCAGTACTTC. It codes for CASSLGGDEQYF. The rearrangement joins TRBV2 to TRBJ2-7; 7 bases map to TRBD2. The CDR3 totals 12 residues. J lost 5 bases, V lost 5 bases, and 3 bases had no gene match. Germline assignment: CDR1 SNHLY and CDR2 FYNNEI.

The rearrangement joins TRBV5-8 to TRBJ1-2, with D possibly being TRBD1 (6 bases). The CDR3 has 12 residues. Germline V gene lookup returns CDR1 SGHTS and CDR2 YDEGEE. The V end was cut by 2 bases, the J end by 6 bases, with 8 bases between. CDR3 sequence: CASSFKGDGYTF. CDR3 bases: TGTGCCAGCAGCTTTAAGGGGGATGGCTACACCTTC.

V and J are TRBV5-1 and TRBJ2-7; a possible D gene is TRBD2 (5 bases). Trimming removed 5 bases from V and 1 base from J, with 10 bases in between. Germline CDR1 SGHRS, CDR2 YFSETQ. CDR3 size: 13 residues. The CDR3 region has the DNA TGCGCCAGCAGTCGAGGGAGTTCCTACGAGCAGTACTTC. Translated, it gives CASSRGSSYEQYF.

This sequence joins TRBV2 and TRBJ1-4; 7 bases match TRBD1. CDR3 size: 15 residues. J gave up 4 bases and V 4 bases, and 6 bases lay outside the gene matches. Germline assignment: CDR1 SNHLY and CDR2 FYNNEI. As DNA, the CDR3 is TGTGCCAGCAGTGCGTCGCGACAGGGTAATGAAAAACTGTTTTTT. It encodes CASSASRQGNEKLFF.

This rearrangement joins TRBV11-3 to TRBJ1-1; 7 nucleotides match TRBD1. V lost 1 base to trimming and J lost 0 bases; unmatched junction nucleotides: 8. The CDR3 loop spans 17 amino acids. Germline values: CDR1 SGHNT, CDR2 YENEEA. The CDR3 protein is CASSLGGQGVVNTEAFF. For the CDR3, the DNA is TGTGCCAGCAGCTTAGGGGGCCAGGGGGTTGTGAACACTGAAGCTTTCTTT.

This clone showed up just once. This chain links TRBV10-3 with TRBJ2-4; D is unclear. CDR1 is ENHRY and CDR2 is SYGVKD in the germline V gene. V lost 2 bases and J 6 bases, leaving 14 bases between the germline ends. The CDR3 spans 15 residues. The CDR3 coding sequence is TGTGCCATCAGTGAGACGACCCAACGGAGAAACATTCAGTACTTC. Protein: CAISETTQRRNIQYF.

The rearrangement links TRBV19 to TRBJ2-2; 9 nucleotides align to TRBD1. The junction had 7 bases not matched to a gene; V was cut back by 6 bases and J by 8 bases. The CDR3 contains 14 residues. Germline-derived CDR1 and CDR2 are LNHDA and SQIVND (reference sequence). For the CDR3, the DNA is TGTGCCAGTAGACGGACAGGGGTTACGGGGGAGCTGTTTTTT. Protein: CASRRTGVTGELFF.

This clone occurred a few times. The V call is TRBV6-1, the J call TRBJ1-1; D gene unclear. Germline V CDR1 and CDR2: MNHNS, SASEGT. The CDR3 length is 12 residues. Between the trimmed V and J ends, which lost 7 bases and 2 bases, there was a span of 8 bases. CDR3 DNA sequence: TGTGCCAGCACACGTCACAACACTGAAGCTTTCTTT. This sequence encodes CASTRHNTEAFF.

CDR3 sequence reads: CSADPGQLGTDTQYF. The CDR3 coding sequence is TGCAGCGCCGACCCGGGGCAGCTCGGCACAGATACGCAGTATTTT. The chain recombines TRBV29-1 with TRBJ2-3; D may be TRBD1 or TRBD2 (5 bases each). The CDR3 length is 15 residues. V was cut by 7 bases and J by 1 base, with 18 bases left in between. CDR1 is SQVTM and CDR2 is ANQGSEA in the germline V gene.

This chain uses TRBV7-6 with TRBJ2-2; D gene unclear. This CDR3 spans 14 amino acids. The germline V gene encodes CDR1 SGHVS and CDR2 FNYEAQ. Deletions cut 1 base from V and 0 bases from J, with 3 bases between. The CDR3 coding sequence is TGTGCCAGCAGCTTAGGGGCGAACACCGGGGAGCTGTTTTTT. This codes for CASSLGANTGELFF.